This T cell receptor (beta chain) was recovered during a study of Graves' ophthalmopathy and Graves' hyperthyroidism. For the study at large: Prior to any treatment, peripheral blood was collected at the time of initial diagnosis. The study, taken as a whole, reports: Using a 13-signature model, the authors split ophthalmopathy from stable hyperthyroidism, with roughly 90% sensitivity and approximately 84% specificity.

This clonotype was seen at least ten times. No antigen is known for it. CDR3 length: 17 residues. Germline trimming cut 6 bases from V and 6 bases from J; bases unmatched to any gene: 13. The germline V gene encodes CDR1 MRHNA and CDR2 SNTAGT. From RNA, the CDR3 regions of TCR beta chains were amplified and sequenced. First-round RT-PCR employed HTBI primers, with a second-round multiplex PCR after it. Via MiXCR, TCRdb re-called the multiplex PCR reads, giving one row per CDR3 protein. Of about 480,000 distinct CDR3 sequences listed, approximately 15% were seen once; the top ten hold 9.5% to 10%. Sequencing used blood. The chain joins TRBV6-4 to TRBJ2-7; 14 bases match TRBD2. This clonotype originated in a woman aged 30 to 39 with Graves' ophthalmopathy. The CDR3 reads CASSRSGLAGDSSEQYF. The CDR3 bases are TGTGCCAGCAGCCGCTCGGGACTAGCGGGAGACTCGTCCGAGCAGTACTTC.